This T cell receptor beta chain was sequenced in a study of T cell changes during pregnancy in multiple sclerosis. Sequencing was performed with immunoSEQ multiplex PCR; in TCRdb, only in-frame clones are kept and a portion is missing. The repertoire holds about 120,000 clones, with approximately 93% as singletons. Germline CDR1 MDHEN, CDR2 SYDVKM. V shed 2 bases and J shed 8 bases, with 12 bases lying between them. The CDR3 runs to 13 residues. This sequence originates from a female donor with multiple sclerosis, enrolled in a pregnancy study. V is TRBV28 and J is TRBJ1-1; D gene uncertain. Sequences were derived from peripheral blood, sampled before pregnancy. CDR3 amino acids: CASSLIFRREAFF. CDR3 DNA sequence: TGTGCCAGCAGTTTAATCTTTAGGAGAGAAGCTTTCTTT.